The 26 T cell receptor beta chains in this list originate from one sample, sequenced in a study of blood T cells in healthy people across ages. Through a sample-barcoded 5' primer and a J-beta primer mix, a second PCR was run for roughly 6 to 12 cycles. Each CDR3 protein gets one entry after TCRdb re-called the 5' RACE reads with MiXCR. The table records some 900,000 distinct CDR3 sequences, about 28% of them present only once. Sequenced material: blood. These receptor sequences come from a woman older than 75 in good health.

This clonotype has a handful of counts. The J gene is TRBJ1-5, the V gene TRBV7-8, with D hard to call. Trimming removed 5 bases at V and 3 bases at J, with 17 bases between. Germline V CDR1 and CDR2: SGHVS, FQNEAQ. CDR3 length equals 16 residues. The CDR3 DNA follows: TGTGCCAGCAGCCCCTCGGGCCCCGGCGACAATCAGCCCCAGCATTTT. Amino acid sequence: CASSPSGPGDNQPQHF.

This clonotype came up many times. The CDR3 DNA reads as TGTGCCAGCACTTTACCCGGGACCGACTATGGCTACACCTTC. Its translation is CASTLPGTDYGYTF. The V gene is TRBV6-6, the J gene TRBJ1-2, with a tentative D call TRBD1 (5 bases). CDR3 size: 14 residues. The germline V gene encodes CDR1 MNHNY and CDR2 SVGAGI (reference sequence). Trimming pared 7 bases from V and 3 bases from J, leaving 15 bases between.

In regard to this clonotype: This likely comes from a read error, as the CDR3 has no conserved phenylalanine or tryptophan at its end. V is TRBV5-5 and J is TRBJ1-2; D is undetermined. The CDR3 is 12 amino acids. Germline V CDR1 and CDR2: SGHKS, YYEKEE (reference sequence). Trimming cost V 7 bases and J 2 bases, with 9 bases left between them. The CDR3 region is CASGGRNYGYTV. CDR3 nucleotides: TGTGCCAGCGGCGGACGGAACTATGGCTACACCGTC.

In its sample, this clonotype was seen a few times. This chain joins TRBV3-1 and TRBJ1-2; no definite D call. This CDR3 contains 15 residues. The V end was cut by 1 base, the J end by 0 bases, with 9 bases between. The germline gives CDR1 LGHDT, CDR2 YNNKEL (reference sequence). The CDR3 DNA sequence: TGTGCCAGCAGCCAAGGACCGAACGCTAACTATGGCTACACCTTC. Protein: CASSQGPNANYGYTF. The full variable domain, in which reference TRBV3-1 and TRBJ1-2 provide the parts outside the CDR3, is DTAVSQTPKYLVTQMGNDKSIKCEQNLGHDTMYWYKQDSKKFLKIMFSYNNKELIINETVPNRFSPKSPDKAHLNLHINSLELGDSAVYFCASSQGPNANYGYTFGSGTRLTVV.

In the case of this clonotype: This may come from a read error, since a much larger clone is one base off. J is TRBJ2-1 and V is TRBV20-1; TRBD2 matches 7 bases. The CDR3 spans 16 residues. Germline V CDR1 and CDR2: DFQATT, SNEGSKA (reference sequence). The CDR3 loop reads CNARDRRGSNYNEQFF. The DNA for the CDR3 is TGCAATGCTAGAGATCGGCGCGGGAGTAACTACAATGAGCAGTTCTTC.

This clonotype was counted at least ten times. The chain couples TRBV27 to TRBJ2-7; 8 nucleotides line up with TRBD2. The CDR3 is made up of 14 amino acids. V was clipped by 5 bases and J by 3 bases; unmatched bases: 6. Germline V gene data show CDR1 as MNHEY and CDR2 as SMNVEV (reference sequence). The CDR3: CASSPGTSRYEQYF. DNA of the CDR3: TGTGCCAGCAGTCCCGGGACTAGTCGCTACGAGCAGTACTTC.

This clonotype has a handful of counts. This chain uses TRBV19 with TRBJ2-3; no definite D call. Trimming pared 7 bases from V and 8 bases from J, leaving 16 bases between. CDR3 length: 13 amino acids. CDR1 LNHDA and CDR2 SQIVND come from the germline V gene (reference sequence). The CDR3 spells CASTGPRKGTQYF. DNA for the CDR3: TGTGCCAGTACAGGACCTCGGAAAGGTACGCAGTATTTT.

This clonotype was observed a single time. The chain employs TRBV2 and TRBJ2-5, with D unresolved. CDR3 length: 14 residues. V was trimmed by 5 bases and J by 5 bases, leaving 15 bases between them. Germline assignment: CDR1 SNHLY and CDR2 FYNNEI. CDR3 in DNA: TGTGCCAGCAGTTCTATAGTGGGTCCGGAGACCCAGTACTTC. Amino acid sequence: CASSSIVGPETQYF.

The chain couples TRBV21-1 to TRBJ2-7; the D call in the table, TRBD1, was not verified against the DNA. TRBV21-1 is assigned pseudogene status. The CDR3 totals 18 residues. CDR3 sequence: CASSNPQTENVSSYEQYF. As DNA, the CDR3 is TGTGCCAGCAGCAATCCTCAGACAGAAAATGTCTCCTCCTACGAGCAGTACTTC.

This clonotype has ten or more counts. At one end the junction does not follow the germline gene, possibly because of a read error. The chain combines TRBV7-7 with TRBJ2-7; D call uncertain. The CDR3 runs to 12 residues. CDR1 SSHAT and CDR2 FNYEAQ come from the germline V gene (reference sequence). The CDR3 bases are TGTGCTAGCAGCTTAGAAAGGACCGAGCAGTACTTC. Translation: CASSLERTEQYF.

CDR3 residues: CASSKVDRNQPQHF. DNA of the CDR3: TGTGCCAGCAGCAAAGTAGACCGAAATCAGCCCCAGCATTTT. The chain has TRBV21-1 and TRBJ1-5. TRBV21-1 constitutes a pseudogene. This CDR3 comprises 14 residues.

Notes on this clonotype: This clone may be a read error of a much larger clone one base away. The chain uses TRBV20-1 and TRBJ1-5; D gene unclear. This CDR3 has 14 amino acids. CDR1 and CDR2 (germline): DFQATT, SNEGSKA (reference sequence). CDR3 amino acids: CSSRAAKTYQPQHF. In DNA form, the CDR3 reads TGCAGTTCTAGAGCCGCCAAGACCTATCAGCCCCAGCATTTT.

This clonotype showed up many times. CDR3 region: CASSFRTGSSYEQYF. Here the CDR3 DNA reads TGTGCCAGCAGCTTCCGGACAGGTAGCTCCTACGAGCAGTACTTC. The rearrangement joins TRBV7-2 to TRBJ2-7; 7 bases match TRBD1. The CDR3 length is 15 residues. Losses at the gene ends were 3 bases for V and 0 bases for J; bases not matched to a gene: 5. CDR1 is SGHTA and CDR2 is FQGNSA in the germline V gene.

As for this clonotype: This may come from a read error, since a much larger clone is one base off. This chain connects TRBV4-2 to TRBJ2-5, with D perhaps TRBD2 (6 bases). CDR1 is LGHNA and CDR2 is YNFKEQ in the germline V gene. CDR3 length: 13 residues. CDR3 in DNA: TGTGCCGGCAGCCAAGCAGGGACTCCCGGGAAGTACTTC. This encodes CAGSQAGTPGKYF.

This clonotype was counted at least ten times. The chain uses TRBV12-3 or TRBV12-4 and TRBJ1-6, with D unclear. The CDR3 has 16 residues. Trimming stripped 6 bases from V and 8 bases from J, with 20 bases between. The DNA of the CDR3 is TGTGCCAGCAGCCCCTTGGCCCAGCGCGGGGATTCACCCCTCCACTTT. Its protein product is CASSPLAQRGDSPLHF.

As regards this clonotype: It may be a read error: a sequence one base away is much more abundant. The chain couples TRBV6-2 or TRBV6-3 to TRBJ2-1; either TRBD1 or TRBD2 may supply D (6 bases each). The DNA end favors TRBJ2-7, so the J call may be wrong. The germline V gene encodes CDR1 MNHEY and CDR2 SVGEGT. CDR3 length: 16 residues. CDR3: CASTDPGGGTYNEQYF. Written as DNA, the CDR3 is TGTGCCAGCACCGATCCCGGAGGGGGGACCTACAATGAGCAGTACTTC.

This clonotype was detected a few times. V and J are TRBV6-5 and TRBJ1-4; D not resolved. The CDR3 contains 16 residues. The germline CDR1 and CDR2 sequences are MNHEY and SVGAGI. The ends were cut back, 6 bases at V and 0 bases at J, with 14 bases in the middle. In DNA form, the CDR3 reads TGTGCCAGCAGCCCAGGTTCCGAGGCAACTAATGAAAAACTGTTTTTT. The encoded protein is CASSPGSEATNEKLFF.

The chain carries TRBV5-1 and TRBJ2-1; 9 bases are a match to TRBD1. Losses at the gene ends were 4 bases for V and 5 bases for J; bases not matched to a gene: 7. The CDR3 has 15 residues. Germline V gene data show CDR1 as SGHRS and CDR2 as YFSETQ. The DNA for the CDR3 is TGCGCCAGCAGCACCTCCGGGACAGGGCACAATGAGCAGTTCTTC. Translated: CASSTSGTGHNEQFF.

This clonotype was seen repeatedly, ten times or more. Written as DNA, the CDR3 is TGTGCCAGCAGCAATGGACAGGGGCTATACAATGAGCAGTTCTTC. It specifies CASSNGQGLYNEQFF. The rearrangement links TRBV5-6 to TRBJ2-1, with 9 nucleotides matching TRBD1. V dropped 4 bases and J dropped 4; count of bases not matched to a gene: 6. The CDR3 covers 15 residues. Germline V lookup: CDR1 SGHDT, CDR2 YYEEEE.

This clonotype was picked up a small number of times. The chain couples TRBV6-1 to TRBJ1-5; 9 bases line up with TRBD1. V was pared by 4 bases and J by 5 bases, with 9 bases of the junction left unmatched. The CDR3 sequence is 16 residues long. CDR1 and CDR2 from the germline V gene are MNHNS and SASEGT. The DNA for the CDR3 is TGTGCCAGCAGTGCACAGGGGGCCAAGACCGATCAGCCCCAGCATTTT. This translates into CASSAQGAKTDQPQHF.

In regard to this clonotype: This clone may be a read error of a much larger clone one base away. The CDR3 protein is CNVGKMQSILGIYTF. In DNA form, the CDR3 reads TGCAACGTAGGCAAAATGCAAAGTATTTTGGGCATCTACACCTTC. This chain uses TRBV29-1 with TRBJ1-2; D is unclear. From germline, CDR1 is SQVTM and CDR2 ANQGSEA. The CDR3 totals 15 residues.

V is TRBV7-2 and J is TRBJ1-2; the match to TRBD1 covers 8 bases. Trimming took 4 bases from V and 7 from J; bases not matched to a gene: 8. The germline gives CDR1 SGHTA, CDR2 FQGNSA. CDR3 length: 14 amino acids. CDR3 protein: CASSSSTGAGGYTF. The CDR3 DNA reads TGTGCCAGCAGCTCTTCGACAGGGGCGGGTGGCTACACCTTC.

The sample holds many counts of this clonotype. This sequence joins TRBV27 and TRBJ2-7; tentative D call: TRBD1 (5 bases). The CDR3 length is 14 residues. Per the germline V gene, CDR1 is MNHEY and CDR2 is SMNVEV (reference sequence). Trimming pared 4 bases from V and 3 bases from J, leaving 13 bases between. CDR3 bases: TGTGCCAGCAGTTCCCCGACAGACCACTACGAGCAGTACTTC. Translation: CASSSPTDHYEQYF.

This clonotype appeared many times. This may be a read error: a much more frequent sequence differs by one nucleotide. The CDR3 coding sequence is TGTGCCAGCAAAACCGGACTAGCGGGGGCCTACAATGAGCAGTACTTC. Translation gives CASKTGLAGAYNEQYF. The chain recombines TRBV6-5 with TRBJ2-7; 13 bases align to TRBD2. The CDR3 extends over 16 amino acids. The V gene's germline CDR1 is MNHEY and CDR2 SVGAGI. J was trimmed by 7 bases and V by 7 bases; bases with no gene match: 13.

This clonotype was recorded at least ten times. V usage is TRBV20-1 and J usage is TRBJ2-5; 10 bases agree with TRBD2. The ends lost 0 bases at V and 5 bases at J; junction bases unmatched: 6. The V gene's germline CDR1 is DFQATT and CDR2 SNEGSKA (reference sequence). This CDR3 has 15 residues. The CDR3 DNA is TGCAGTGCTAGAGAGGGGACTAGCGCCTGGGAGACCCAGTACTTC. Protein: CSAREGTSAWETQYF.

This clonotype was picked up many times. CDR3 DNA: TGCAGTGCTAGAGATCTGGCCAGGGCATACGAGCAGTACTTC. Protein sequence: CSARDLARAYEQYF. The chain is built from TRBV20-1 and TRBJ2-7; maybe TRBD1 (5 bases). This CDR3 has 14 residues. Trimming left V 0 bases short and J 4 bases short, with 13 bases between. In germline, CDR1 is DFQATT, CDR2 SNEGSKA (reference sequence).